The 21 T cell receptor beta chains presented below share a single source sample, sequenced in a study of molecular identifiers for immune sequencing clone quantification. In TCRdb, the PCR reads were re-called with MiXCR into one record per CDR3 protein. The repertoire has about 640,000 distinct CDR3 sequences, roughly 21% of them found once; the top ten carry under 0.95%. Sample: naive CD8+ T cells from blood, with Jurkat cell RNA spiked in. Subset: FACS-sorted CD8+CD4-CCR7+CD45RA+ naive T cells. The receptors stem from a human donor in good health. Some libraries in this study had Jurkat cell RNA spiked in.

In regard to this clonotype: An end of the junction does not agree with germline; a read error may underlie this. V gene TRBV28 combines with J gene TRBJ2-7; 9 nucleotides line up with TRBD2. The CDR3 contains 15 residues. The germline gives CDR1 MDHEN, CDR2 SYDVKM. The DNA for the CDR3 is TGTGCCAGCAGTCCCCGTAGCGGGAGTTCCTACGAGCGGTACTTC. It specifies CASSPRSGSSYERYF.

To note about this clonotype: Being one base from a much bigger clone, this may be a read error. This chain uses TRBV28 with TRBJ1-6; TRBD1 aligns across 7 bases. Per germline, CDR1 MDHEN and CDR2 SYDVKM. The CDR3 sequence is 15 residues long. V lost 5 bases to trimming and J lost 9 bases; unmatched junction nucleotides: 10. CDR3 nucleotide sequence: TGTGCCAGCAGTGTCCGAGGGCAGGGGGTTTCACCCCTCCACTTT. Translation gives CASSVRGQGVSPLHF.

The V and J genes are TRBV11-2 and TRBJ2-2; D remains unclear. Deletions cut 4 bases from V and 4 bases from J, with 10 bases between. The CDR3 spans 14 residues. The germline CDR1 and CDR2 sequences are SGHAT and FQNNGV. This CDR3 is CASSSPYLTGELFF. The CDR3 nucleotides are TGTGCCAGCAGCTCCCCCTACCTCACCGGGGAGCTGTTTTTT.

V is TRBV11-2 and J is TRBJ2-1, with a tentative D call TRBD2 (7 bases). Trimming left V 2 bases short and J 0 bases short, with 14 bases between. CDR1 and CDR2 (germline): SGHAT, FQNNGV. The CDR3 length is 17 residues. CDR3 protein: CASSLRERDISYNEQFF. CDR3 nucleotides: TGTGCCAGCAGCTTAAGGGAGCGGGACATCTCCTACAATGAGCAGTTCTTC.

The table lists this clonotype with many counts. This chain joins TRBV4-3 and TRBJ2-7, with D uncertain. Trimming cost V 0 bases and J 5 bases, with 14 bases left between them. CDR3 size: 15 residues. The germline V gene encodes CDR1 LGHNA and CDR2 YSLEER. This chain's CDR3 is CASSQDPGRLNEQYF. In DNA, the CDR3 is TGCGCCAGCAGCCAAGATCCGGGCAGGTTAAACGAGCAGTACTTC.

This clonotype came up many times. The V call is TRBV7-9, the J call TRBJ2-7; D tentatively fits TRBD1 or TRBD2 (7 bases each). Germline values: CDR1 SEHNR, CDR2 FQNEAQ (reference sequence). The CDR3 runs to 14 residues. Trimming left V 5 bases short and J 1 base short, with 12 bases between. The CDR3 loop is CASSQGGASYEQYF. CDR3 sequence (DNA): TGTGCCAGCAGCCAGGGGGGGGCATCCTACGAGCAGTACTTC.

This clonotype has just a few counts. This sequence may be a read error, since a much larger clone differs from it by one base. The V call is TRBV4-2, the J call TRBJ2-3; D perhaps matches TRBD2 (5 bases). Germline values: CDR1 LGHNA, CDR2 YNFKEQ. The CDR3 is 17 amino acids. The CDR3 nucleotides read TGCGCCAGCAGCCAAGAGATTGCAGCGGCTGGCACAGATACGCAGTATTTT. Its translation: CASSQEIAAAGTDTQYF.

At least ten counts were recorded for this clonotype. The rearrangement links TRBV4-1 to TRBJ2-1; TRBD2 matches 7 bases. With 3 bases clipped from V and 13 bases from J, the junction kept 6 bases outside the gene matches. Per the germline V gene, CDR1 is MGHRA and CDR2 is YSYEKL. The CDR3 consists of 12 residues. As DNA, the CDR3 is TGCGCCAGCAGCCAGCTCGCGGGGGTCCAGTTCTTC. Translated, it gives CASSQLAGVQFF.

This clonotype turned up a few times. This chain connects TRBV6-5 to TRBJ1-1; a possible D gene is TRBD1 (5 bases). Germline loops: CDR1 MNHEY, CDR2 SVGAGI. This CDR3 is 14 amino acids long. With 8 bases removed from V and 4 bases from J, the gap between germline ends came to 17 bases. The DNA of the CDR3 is TGTGCCAGCCGGGGGAGGTGGGAACTCACTGAAGCTTTCTTT. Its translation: CASRGRWELTEAFF.

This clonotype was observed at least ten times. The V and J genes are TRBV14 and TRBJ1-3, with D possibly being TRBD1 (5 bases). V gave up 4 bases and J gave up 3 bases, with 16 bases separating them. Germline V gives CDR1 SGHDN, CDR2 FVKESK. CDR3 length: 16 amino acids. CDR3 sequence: CASSPNRGILGNTIYF. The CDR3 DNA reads TGTGCCAGCAGCCCAAACCGGGGGATCCTTGGAAACACCATATATTTT.

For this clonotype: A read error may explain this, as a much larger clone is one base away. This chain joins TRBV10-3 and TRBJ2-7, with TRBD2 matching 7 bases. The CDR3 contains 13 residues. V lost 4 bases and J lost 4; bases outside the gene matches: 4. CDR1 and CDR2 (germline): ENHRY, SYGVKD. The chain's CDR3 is CAISAHGGYEQYF. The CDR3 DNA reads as TGTGCCATCAGTGCGCACGGGGGGTACGAGCAGTACTTC.

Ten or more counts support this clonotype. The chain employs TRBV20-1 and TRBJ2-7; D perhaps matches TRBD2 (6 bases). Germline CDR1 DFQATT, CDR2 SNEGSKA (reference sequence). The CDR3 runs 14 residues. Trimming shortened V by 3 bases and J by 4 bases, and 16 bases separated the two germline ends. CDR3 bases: TGCAGTGCTAGGGGACTCCTGAGAGGATACGAGCAGTACTTC. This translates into CSARGLLRGYEQYF.

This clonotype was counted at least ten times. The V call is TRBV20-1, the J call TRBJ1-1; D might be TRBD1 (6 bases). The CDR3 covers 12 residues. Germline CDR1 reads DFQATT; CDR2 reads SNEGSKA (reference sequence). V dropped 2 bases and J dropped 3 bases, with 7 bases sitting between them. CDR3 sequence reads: CSARRGDTEAFF. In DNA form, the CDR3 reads TGCAGTGCTAGAAGGGGGGACACTGAAGCTTTCTTT.

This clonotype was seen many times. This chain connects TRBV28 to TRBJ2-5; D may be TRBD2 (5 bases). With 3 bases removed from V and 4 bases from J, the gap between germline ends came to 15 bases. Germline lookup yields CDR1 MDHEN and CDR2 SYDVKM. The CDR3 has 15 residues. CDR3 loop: CASSFRGIRAETQYF. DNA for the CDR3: TGTGCCAGCAGTTTCCGAGGGATTCGGGCAGAGACCCAGTACTTC.

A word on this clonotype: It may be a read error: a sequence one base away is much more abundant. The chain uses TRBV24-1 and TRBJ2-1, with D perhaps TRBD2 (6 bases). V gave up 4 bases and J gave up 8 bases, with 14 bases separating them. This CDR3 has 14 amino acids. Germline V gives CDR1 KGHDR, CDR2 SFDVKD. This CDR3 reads CATSEEGLYDEQFF. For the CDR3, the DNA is TGTGCCACCAGTGAGGAGGGACTTTACGATGAGCAGTTCTTC.

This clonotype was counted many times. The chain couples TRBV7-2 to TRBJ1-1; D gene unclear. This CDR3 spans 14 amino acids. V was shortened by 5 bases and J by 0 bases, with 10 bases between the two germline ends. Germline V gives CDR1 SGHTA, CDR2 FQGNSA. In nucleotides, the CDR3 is TGTGCCAGCAGCCCATACGGAGTGAACACTGAAGCTTTCTTT. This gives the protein CASSPYGVNTEAFF.

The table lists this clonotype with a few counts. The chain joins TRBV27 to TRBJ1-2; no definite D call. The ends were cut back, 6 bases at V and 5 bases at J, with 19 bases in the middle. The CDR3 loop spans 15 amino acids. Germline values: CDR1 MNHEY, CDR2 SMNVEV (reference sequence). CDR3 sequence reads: CASRGLVSVGYGYTF. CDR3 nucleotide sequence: TGTGCCAGCAGGGGGTTAGTCAGTGTTGGATATGGCTACACCTTC.

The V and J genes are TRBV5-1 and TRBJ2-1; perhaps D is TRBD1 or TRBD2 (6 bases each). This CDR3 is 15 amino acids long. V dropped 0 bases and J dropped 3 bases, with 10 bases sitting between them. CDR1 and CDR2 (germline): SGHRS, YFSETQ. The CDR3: CASSLVGGVYNEQFF. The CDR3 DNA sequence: TGCGCCAGCAGCTTGGTCGGGGGCGTCTACAATGAGCAGTTCTTC.

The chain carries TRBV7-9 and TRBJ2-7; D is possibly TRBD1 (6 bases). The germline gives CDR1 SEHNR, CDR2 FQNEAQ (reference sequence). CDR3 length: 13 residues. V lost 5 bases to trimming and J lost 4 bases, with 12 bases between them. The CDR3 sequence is CASSGQNSYEQYF. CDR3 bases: TGTGCCAGCAGCGGACAGAATTCATACGAGCAGTACTTC.

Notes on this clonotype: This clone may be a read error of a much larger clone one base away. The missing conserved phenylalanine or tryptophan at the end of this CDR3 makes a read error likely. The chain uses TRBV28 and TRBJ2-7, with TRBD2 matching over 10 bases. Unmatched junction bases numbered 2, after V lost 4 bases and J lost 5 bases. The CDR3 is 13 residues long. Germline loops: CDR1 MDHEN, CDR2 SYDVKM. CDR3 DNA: TGTGCCAGCAGTTATGGACTAGCGGACGAGCAGTACCTC. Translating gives CASSYGLADEQYL.

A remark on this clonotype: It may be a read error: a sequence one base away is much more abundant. The CDR3 DNA follows: TGTGCCCGCATTTCGGACAGCTCTGGAAACACCATATATTTT. Protein sequence: CARISDSSGNTIYF. The V gene is TRBV2, the J gene TRBJ1-3; perhaps TRBD1 as D (6 bases). V dropped 11 bases and J dropped 0 bases, with 14 bases sitting between them. The germline gives CDR1 SNHLY, CDR2 FYNNEI. There are 14 residues in the CDR3.